This T cell receptor beta chain was identified during a study of T cell responses to AZD1222 COVID-19 vaccine. Study details: Samples with a second dose at about 4 or about 12 weeks were pooled together. Study-level findings and limits: Regions 160-218 and 743-854 dominated among vaccine-associated CD4 TCRs spanning spike. Sampling that yielded the repertoires occurred only after the peak T cell response.

As to this clone: As yet, its antigen is unknown.

Clones were sequenced by immunoSEQ multiplex PCR, and TCRdb holds only the in-frame ones, with some missing. The sample lists around 120,000 clones; roughly 89% were seen once. Germline CDR1 and CDR2: MNHNY and SVGAGI (reference sequence). There are 11 residues in the CDR3. V lost 8 bases and J lost 11; bases outside the gene matches: 7. The sequences come from peripheral blood, collected on day 0 of AZD1222 vaccination. This TCR was sampled from an adult in good health. This chain uses TRBV6-6 with TRBJ2-3; TRBD2 matches at 7 bases. This CDR3 is CASQLAERQYF. The CDR3, as DNA: TGTGCCAGCCAGCTAGCGGAGAGGCAGTATTTT.